This T cell receptor (beta chain) comes out of a study of T-cell reconstitution after alpha-beta-depleted transplantation in children. To note about this clonotype: The antigen is undetermined.

Preparation of the TCRbeta library used unique molecular identifiers. Via MiXCR, TCRdb re-called the PCR reads, giving one row per CDR3 protein. The table lists approximately 350,000 distinct CDR3 sequences, under 20% of them singletons. CDR3 size: 16 residues. V gave up 0 bases and J gave up 5 bases, with 15 bases separating them. CDR1 SGHNT and CDR2 YYREEE come from the germline V gene (reference sequence). Overall study findings and caveats: Some patients' high day-60 TCRbeta diversity was attributed to recipient cells surviving conditioning. The authors attributed T-cell counts and diversity one year after transplant mostly to newly produced T cells.

The sequenced sample was PBMCs, mostly from graft donor cells, obtained 360 days after TCRalphabeta/CD19-depleted stem cell transplant. The V call is TRBV5-4, the J call TRBJ2-1; possibly TRBD1 for D (5 bases). The sequence was collected from a male patient between 2 and 10 years old who had a stem cell transplant for acute lymphoblastic leukemia, so the T cells may come from the graft donor. For the CDR3, the DNA is TGTGCCAGCAGCTTGGACGGTGGGGCCCGAGACAATGAGCAGTTCTTC. This gives the protein CASSLDGGARDNEQFF. The entire variable domain, with the rest obtained from reference TRBV5-4 and TRBJ2-1, is as follows: ETGVTQSPTHLIKTRGQQVTLRCSSQSGHNTVSWYQQALGQGPQFIFQYYREEENGRGNFPPRFSGLQFPNYSSELNVNALELDDSALYLCASSLDGGARDNEQFFGPGTRLTVL.